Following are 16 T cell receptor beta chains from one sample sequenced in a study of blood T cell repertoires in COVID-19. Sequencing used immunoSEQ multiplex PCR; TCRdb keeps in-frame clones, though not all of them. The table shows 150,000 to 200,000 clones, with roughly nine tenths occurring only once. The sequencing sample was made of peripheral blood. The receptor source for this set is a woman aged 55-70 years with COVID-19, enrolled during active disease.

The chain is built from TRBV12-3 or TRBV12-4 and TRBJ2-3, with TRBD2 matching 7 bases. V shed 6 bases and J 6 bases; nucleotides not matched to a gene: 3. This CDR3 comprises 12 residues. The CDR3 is CASRLARDTQYF. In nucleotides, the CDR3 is TGTGCCAGCAGACTAGCGAGGGATACGCAGTATTTT.

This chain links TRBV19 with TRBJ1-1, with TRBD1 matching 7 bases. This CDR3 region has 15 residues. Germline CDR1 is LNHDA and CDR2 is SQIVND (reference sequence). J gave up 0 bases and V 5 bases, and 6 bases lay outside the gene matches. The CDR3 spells CASSFRTGMNTEAFF. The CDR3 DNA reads TGTGCCAGTAGTTTTCGGACAGGAATGAACACTGAAGCTTTCTTT. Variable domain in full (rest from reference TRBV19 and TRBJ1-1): DGGITQSPKYLFRKEGQNVTLSCEQNLNHDAMYWYRQDPGQGLRLIYYSQIVNDFQKGDIAEGYSVSREKKESFPLTVTSAQKNPTAFYLCASSFRTGMNTEAFFGQGTRLTVV.

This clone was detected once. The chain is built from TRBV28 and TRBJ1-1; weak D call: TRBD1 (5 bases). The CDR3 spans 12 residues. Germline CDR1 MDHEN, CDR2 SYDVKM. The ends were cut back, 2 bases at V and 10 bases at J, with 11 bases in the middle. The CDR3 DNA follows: TGTGCCAGCAGTTTACAGGGATTCGGAGCTTTCTTT. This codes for CASSLQGFGAFF. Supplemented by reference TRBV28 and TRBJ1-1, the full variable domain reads DVKVTQSSRYLVKRTGEKVFLECVQDMDHENMFWYRQDPGLGLRLIYFSYDVKMKEKGDIPEGYSVSREKKERFSLILESASTNQTSMYLCASSLQGFGAFFGQGTRLTVV.

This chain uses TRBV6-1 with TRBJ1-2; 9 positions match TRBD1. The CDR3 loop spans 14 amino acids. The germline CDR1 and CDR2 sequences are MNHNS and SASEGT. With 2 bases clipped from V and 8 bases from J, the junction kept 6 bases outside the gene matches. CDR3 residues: CASSETGGPVGYTF. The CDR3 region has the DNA TGTGCCAGCAGTGAAACAGGGGGCCCGGTCGGCTACACCTTC.

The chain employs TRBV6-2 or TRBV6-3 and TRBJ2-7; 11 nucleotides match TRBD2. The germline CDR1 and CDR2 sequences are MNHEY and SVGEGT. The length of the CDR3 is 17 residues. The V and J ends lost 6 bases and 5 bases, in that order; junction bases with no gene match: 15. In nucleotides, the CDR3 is TGTGCCAGCAGCCTGTGGGTAACTAGCGGGAGAATCCACGAGCAGTACTTC. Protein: CASSLWVTSGRIHEQYF.

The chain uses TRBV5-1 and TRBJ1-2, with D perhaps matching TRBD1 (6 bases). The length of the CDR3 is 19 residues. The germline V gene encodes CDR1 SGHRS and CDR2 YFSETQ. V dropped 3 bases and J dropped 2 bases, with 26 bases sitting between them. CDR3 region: CASSSLPSSSGQGNYGYTF. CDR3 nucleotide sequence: TGCGCCAGCAGCTCGCTTCCCTCGTCTTCGGGGCAGGGGAACTATGGCTACACCTTC.

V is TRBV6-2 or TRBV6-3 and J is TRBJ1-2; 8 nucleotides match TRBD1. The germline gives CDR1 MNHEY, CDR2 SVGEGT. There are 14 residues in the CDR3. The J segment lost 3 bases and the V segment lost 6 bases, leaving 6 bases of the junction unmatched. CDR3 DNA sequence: TGTGCCAGCAGCCCAGGGGGCCCGGACTATGGCTACACCTTC. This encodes CASSPGGPDYGYTF.

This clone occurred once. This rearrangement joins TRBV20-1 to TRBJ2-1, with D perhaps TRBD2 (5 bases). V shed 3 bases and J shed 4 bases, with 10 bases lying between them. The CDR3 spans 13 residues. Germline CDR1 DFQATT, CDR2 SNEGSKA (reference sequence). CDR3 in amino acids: CSASFSGYNEQFF. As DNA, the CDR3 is TGCAGTGCTAGTTTCAGCGGTTACAATGAGCAGTTCTTC.

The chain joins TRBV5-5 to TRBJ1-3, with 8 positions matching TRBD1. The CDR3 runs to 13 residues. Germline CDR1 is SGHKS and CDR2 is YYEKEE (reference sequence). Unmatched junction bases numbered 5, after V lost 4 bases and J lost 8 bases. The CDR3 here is CASSPGQVDTIYF. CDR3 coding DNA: TGTGCCAGCAGCCCGGGACAGGTTGACACCATATATTTT.

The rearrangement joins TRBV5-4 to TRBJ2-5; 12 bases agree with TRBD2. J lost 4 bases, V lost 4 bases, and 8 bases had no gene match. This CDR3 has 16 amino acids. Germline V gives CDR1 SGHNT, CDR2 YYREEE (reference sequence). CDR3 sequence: CASSRLAGEGGETQYF. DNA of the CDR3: TGTGCCAGCAGCCGACTAGCGGGAGAGGGGGGAGAGACCCAGTACTTC.

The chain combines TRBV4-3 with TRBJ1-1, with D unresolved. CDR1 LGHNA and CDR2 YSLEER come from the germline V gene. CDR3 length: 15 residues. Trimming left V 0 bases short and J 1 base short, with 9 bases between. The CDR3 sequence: CASSQDGRENTEAFF. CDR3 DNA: TGCGCCAGCAGCCAAGATGGGCGGGAGAACACTGAAGCTTTCTTT.

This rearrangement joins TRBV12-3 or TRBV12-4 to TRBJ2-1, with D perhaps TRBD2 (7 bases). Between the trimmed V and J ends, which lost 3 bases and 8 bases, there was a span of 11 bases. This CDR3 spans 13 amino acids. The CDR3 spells CASSFPGGHEQFF. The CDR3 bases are TGTGCCAGCAGTTTTCCGGGGGGCCATGAGCAGTTCTTC.

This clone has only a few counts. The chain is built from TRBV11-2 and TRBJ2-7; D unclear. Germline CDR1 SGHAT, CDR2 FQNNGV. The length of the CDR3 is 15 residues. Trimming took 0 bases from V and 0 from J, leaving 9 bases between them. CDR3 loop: CASSLDSPHSYEQYF. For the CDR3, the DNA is TGTGCCAGCAGCTTAGATAGTCCTCACTCCTACGAGCAGTACTTC.

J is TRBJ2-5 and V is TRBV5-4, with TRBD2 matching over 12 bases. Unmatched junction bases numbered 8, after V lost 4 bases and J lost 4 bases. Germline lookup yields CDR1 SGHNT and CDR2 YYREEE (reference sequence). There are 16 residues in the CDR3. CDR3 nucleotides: TGTGCCAGCAGCCTACTCACTAGCGGGAGGAGAGAGACCCAGTACTTC. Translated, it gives CASSLLTSGRRETQYF. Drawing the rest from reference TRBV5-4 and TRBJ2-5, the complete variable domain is ETGVTQSPTHLIKTRGQQVTLRCSSQSGHNTVSWYQQALGQGPQFIFQYYREEENGRGNFPPRFSGLQFPNYSSELNVNALELDDSALYLCASSLLTSGRRETQYFGPGTRLLVL.

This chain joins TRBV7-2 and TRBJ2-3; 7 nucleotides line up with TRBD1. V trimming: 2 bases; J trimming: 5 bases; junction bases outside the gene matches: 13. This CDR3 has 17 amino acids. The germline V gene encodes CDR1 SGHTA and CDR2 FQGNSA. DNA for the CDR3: TGTGCCAGCAGCTTACCCCGGACAGGTGATTGGTTAGATACGCAGTATTTT. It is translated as CASSLPRTGDWLDTQYF. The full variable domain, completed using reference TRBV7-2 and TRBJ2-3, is GAGVSQSPSNKVTEKGKDVELRCDPISGHTALYWYRQSLGQGLEFLIYFQGNSAPDKSGLPSDRFSAERTGGSVSTLTIQRTQQEDSAVYLCASSLPRTGDWLDTQYFGPGTRLTVL.

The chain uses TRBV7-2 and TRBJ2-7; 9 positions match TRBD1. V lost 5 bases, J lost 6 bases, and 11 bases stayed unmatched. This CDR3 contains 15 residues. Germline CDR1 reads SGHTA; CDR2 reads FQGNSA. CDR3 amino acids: CASSRDRARYGEQYF. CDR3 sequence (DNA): TGTGCCAGCAGCCGGGACAGGGCCAGGTATGGCGAGCAGTACTTC.